This T cell receptor beta chain was observed in a study of neurological immune-mediated disorders. This clonotype has at least ten counts. V lost 3 bases to trimming and J lost 5 bases, with 15 bases between them. CDR1 and CDR2 (germline): DFQATT, SNEGSKA (reference sequence). The CDR3 is made up of 14 amino acids. MiXCR, run by TCRdb on the 5' RACE reads, gives a single entry per CDR3 protein. The sample lists around 64,000 distinct CDR3 sequences, roughly 13% seen once, with over 8.5% in the top ten. The sample was PBMCs. V is TRBV20-1 and J is TRBJ2-3; tentatively, D is TRBD2 (6 bases). This TCR derives from a woman in her sixties with HTLV-1-associated myelopathy (HAM/TSP). The chain's CDR3 is CSASGSALGDTQYF. CDR3 in DNA: TGCAGTGCTAGCGGGAGCGCTTTGGGAGATACGCAGTATTTT.